The present T cell receptor beta chain was sequenced within a study of blood T cell repertoires in COVID-19. Study background: Some COVID-19 samples were acute and others convalescent; all came from the United States, Italy and Spain.

Profiling relied on immunoSEQ multiplex PCR, and the TCRdb table lists in-frame clones only, not all of them. The data show about 140,000 clones, with 80% to 90% seen just once and roughly 8% held by the top ten. Germline-derived CDR1 and CDR2 are MDHEN and SYDVKM. The CDR3 consists of 14 residues. V was trimmed by 3 bases and J by 6 bases, leaving 14 bases between them. Sequencing was performed on peripheral blood. The gene calls are TRBV28 and TRBJ1-1; D is uncertain. The TCR comes from a woman aged 50 to 60 with active or convalescent COVID-19. This chain's CDR3 is CASSLSAARAEAFF. CDR3 nucleotide sequence: TGTGCCAGCAGTTTGTCGGCCGCCCGGGCTGAAGCTTTCTTT.